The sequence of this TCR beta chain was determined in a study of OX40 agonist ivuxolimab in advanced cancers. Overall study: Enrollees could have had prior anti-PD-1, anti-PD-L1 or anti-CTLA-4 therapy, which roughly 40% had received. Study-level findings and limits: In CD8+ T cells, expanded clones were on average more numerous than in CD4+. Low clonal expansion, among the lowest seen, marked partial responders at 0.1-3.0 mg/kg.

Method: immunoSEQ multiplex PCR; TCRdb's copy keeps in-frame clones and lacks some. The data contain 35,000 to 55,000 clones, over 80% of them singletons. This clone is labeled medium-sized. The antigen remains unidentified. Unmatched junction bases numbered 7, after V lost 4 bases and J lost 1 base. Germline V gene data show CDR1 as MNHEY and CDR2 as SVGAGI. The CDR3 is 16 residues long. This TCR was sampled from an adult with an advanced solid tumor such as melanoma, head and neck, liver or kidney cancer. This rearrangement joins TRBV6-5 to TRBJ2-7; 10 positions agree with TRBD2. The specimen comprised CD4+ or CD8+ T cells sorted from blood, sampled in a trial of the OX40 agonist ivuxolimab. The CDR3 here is CASSWGTSGISYEQYF. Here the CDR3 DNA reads TGTGCCAGCAGTTGGGGAACTAGCGGGATTTCCTACGAGCAGTACTTC.